A single sample gave rise to the 16 T cell receptor beta chains below, sequenced in a study of brain T cells in children with intractable seizures. The assay was immunoSEQ multiplex PCR, and TCRdb's table has in-frame clones only and misses some. The sample lists 80,000 or so clones, 90% to 95% occurring once. Source: peripheral blood, taken at surgery. The receptors derive from a boy in the first two years of life with tuberous sclerosis and intractable seizures.

CDR3 protein: CASSLATSSYNEQFF. CDR3 bases: TGTGCCAGCAGTTTAGCGACCAGCTCCTACAATGAGCAGTTCTTC. The chain employs TRBV27 and TRBJ2-1, with no clear D. The CDR3 runs 15 residues. The germline V gene encodes CDR1 MNHEY and CDR2 SMNVEV (reference sequence). The V end was cut by 2 bases, the J end by 0 bases, with 8 bases between.

The chain carries TRBV3-1 (or the pseudogene TRBV3-2) and TRBJ2-3; possibly TRBD1 or TRBD2 for D (5 bases each). The CDR3 is 16 amino acids. Trimming shortened V by 3 bases and J by 4 bases, and 17 bases separated the two germline ends. Germline CDR1 and CDR2: LGHDT and YNNKEL (reference sequence). CDR3 residues: CASSQSTQVGADTQYF. CDR3 coding DNA: TGTGCCAGCAGCCAGAGCACTCAGGTGGGGGCAGATACGCAGTATTTT.

The gene calls are TRBV7-9 and TRBJ2-2; tentatively, D is TRBD2 (5 bases). Germline lookup yields CDR1 SEHNR and CDR2 FQNEAQ (reference sequence). V shed 8 bases and J shed 2 bases, with 15 bases lying between them. CDR3 length equals 15 residues. CDR3 in DNA: TGTGCCAGCCCCGGTGGCGGGTTTAACACCGGGGAGCTGTTTTTT. Protein product: CASPGGGFNTGELFF.

The chain is built from TRBV12-3 or TRBV12-4 and TRBJ2-1; D gene uncertain. With 7 bases removed from V and 10 bases from J, the gap between germline ends came to 14 bases. This CDR3 is built from 12 residues. CDR3 DNA: TGTGCCAGCACCATCATGGGCCAGGAGCAGTTCTTC. This translates into CASTIMGQEQFF.

V is TRBV5-1 and J is TRBJ2-1; 14 nucleotides agree with TRBD2. V dropped 0 bases and J dropped 0; count of bases not matched to a gene: 17. This CDR3 contains 23 residues. Looked up from germline, CDR1 is SGHRS and CDR2 is YFSETQ. The CDR3 protein is CASSLEIIQEGLAGDLSYNEQFF. The CDR3 bases are TGCGCCAGCAGCTTGGAAATAATCCAGGAGGGACTAGCGGGGGACCTCTCCTACAATGAGCAGTTCTTC.

The V call is TRBV5-6, the J call TRBJ2-1; 15 nucleotides line up with TRBD2. The length of the CDR3 is 19 residues. V dropped 1 base and J dropped 5; count of bases not matched to a gene: 10. CDR1 SGHDT and CDR2 YYEEEE come from the germline V gene. The CDR3 protein is CASSLPGLAGGLTHNEQFF. The CDR3, as DNA: TGTGCCAGCAGCTTGCCGGGACTAGCGGGGGGCCTGACTCACAATGAGCAGTTCTTC.

This chain joins TRBV4-1 and TRBJ2-7, with D possibly TRBD1 on 6 matching bases. CDR3 length: 14 residues. The V end lost 1 base, the J end lost 3 bases, and 10 bases lay between the germline ends. From germline, CDR1 is MGHRA and CDR2 YSYEKL. In nucleotides, the CDR3 is TGCGCCAGCAGCCAAGTGGACAGCGGCTACGAGCAGTACTTC. Its translation is CASSQVDSGYEQYF.

The CDR3 bases are TGTGCCAGCAGCCAAAACGGGGCCCTTAAAACCCAGTACTTC. Its protein product is CASSQNGALKTQYF. The chain carries TRBV14 and TRBJ2-5, with D tentatively TRBD1 or TRBD2 (5 bases each). The V end was cut by 2 bases, the J end by 8 bases, with 15 bases between. Per the germline V gene, CDR1 is SGHDN and CDR2 is FVKESK. CDR3 size: 14 residues. The full variable domain, rest sourced from reference TRBV14 and TRBJ2-5, is EAGVTQFPSHSVIEKGQTVTLRCDPISGHDNLYWYRRVMGKEIKFLLHFVKESKQDESGMPNNRFLAERTGGTYSTLKVQPAELEDSGVYFCASSQNGALKTQYFGPGTRLLVL.

J is TRBJ2-1 and V is TRBV11-3; 14 bases match TRBD2. The CDR3 totals 15 residues. Losses at the gene ends were 1 base for V and 12 bases for J; bases not matched to a gene: 5. Germline CDR1 SGHNT, CDR2 YENEEA. CDR3 sequence (DNA): TGTGCCAGCAGCTTAGGTGGGACTAGCGGGGGTCGGCAGTTCTTC. Translated, it gives CASSLGGTSGGRQFF.

This clone is a singleton in its sample. The gene calls are TRBV18 and TRBJ1-4; D gene ambiguous. Germline V gives CDR1 KGHSH, CDR2 LQKENI. This CDR3 is built from 14 residues. Deletions cut 5 bases from V and 7 bases from J, with 14 bases between. CDR3 amino acids: CASSTDIAVEKLFF. In DNA form, the CDR3 reads TGTGCCAGCTCAACAGACATAGCAGTTGAAAAACTGTTTTTT.

The chain recombines TRBV11-3 with TRBJ2-1; TRBD2 aligns across 8 bases. The CDR3 consists of 14 residues. Germline V CDR1 and CDR2: SGHNT, YENEEA. J gave up 9 bases and V 5 bases, and 9 bases lay outside the gene matches. CDR3 in amino acids: CASSQGTSEGEQFF. The CDR3 DNA is TGTGCCAGCAGCCAAGGGACTAGTGAGGGTGAGCAGTTCTTC.

The J gene is TRBJ1-6, the V gene TRBV11-2; TRBD1 matches at 10 bases. The CDR3 runs to 15 residues. Trimming cost V 2 bases and J 9 bases; bases outside gene matches: 4. Germline CDR1 and CDR2: SGHAT and FQNNGV. CDR3 in amino acids: CASSLTGQGGSPLHF. CDR3 bases: TGTGCCAGCAGCTTAACAGGACAGGGGGGTTCACCCCTCCACTTT.

Only one count was recorded for this clone. The genes are TRBV4-1 and TRBJ1-1; a possible D gene is TRBD1 (5 bases). Deletions cut 2 bases from V and 7 bases from J, with 11 bases between. The germline gives CDR1 MGHRA, CDR2 YSYEKL. The CDR3 sequence is 13 residues long. The chain's CDR3 is CASSQSPDNEAFF. CDR3 coding DNA: TGCGCCAGCAGCCAATCCCCGGACAATGAAGCTTTCTTT.

This clone was seen a handful of times. V usage is TRBV24-1 and J usage is TRBJ1-2; unclear D gene. Between the trimmed V and J ends, which lost 0 bases and 7 bases, there was a span of 2 bases. Germline CDR1 is KGHDR and CDR2 is SFDVKD. The CDR3 covers 11 residues. The CDR3, as DNA: TGTGCCACCAGTGATTTGGGTGGCTACACCTTC. Translation: CATSDLGGYTF.

The V and J genes are TRBV11-3 and TRBJ2-1; D possibly uses TRBD1 or TRBD2 (5 bases each). The germline CDR1 and CDR2 sequences are SGHNT and YENEEA. V lost 0 bases to trimming and J lost 5 bases, with 17 bases between them. The CDR3 consists of 17 residues. This chain's CDR3 is CASSLDLRGWSDNEQFF. CDR3 in DNA: TGTGCCAGCAGCTTAGATCTGAGGGGTTGGTCTGACAATGAGCAGTTCTTC.

The CDR3 here is CASSVGTGTYEQYF. The CDR3, as DNA: TGTGCCAGCAGCGTAGGTACAGGAACCTACGAGCAGTACTTC. The J gene is TRBJ2-7, the V gene TRBV9; tentatively, D is TRBD1 (5 bases). The CDR3 is 14 residues long. Trimming took off 0 bases at V and 2 bases at J, with 9 bases between the two ends. Germline V gene data show CDR1 as SGDLS and CDR2 as YYNGEE.